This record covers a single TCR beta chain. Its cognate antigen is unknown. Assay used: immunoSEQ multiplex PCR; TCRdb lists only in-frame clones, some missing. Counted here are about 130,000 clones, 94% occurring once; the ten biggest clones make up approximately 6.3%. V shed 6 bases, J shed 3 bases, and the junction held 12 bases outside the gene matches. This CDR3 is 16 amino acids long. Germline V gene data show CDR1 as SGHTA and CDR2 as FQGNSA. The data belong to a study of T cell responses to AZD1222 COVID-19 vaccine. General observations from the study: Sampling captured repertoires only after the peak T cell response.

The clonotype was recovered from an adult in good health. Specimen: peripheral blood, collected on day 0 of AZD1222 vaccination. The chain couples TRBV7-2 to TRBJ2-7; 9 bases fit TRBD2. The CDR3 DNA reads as TGTGCCAGCAGACGGGCGGGAGGGCCATTAGACTACGAGCAGTACTTC. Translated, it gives CASRRAGGPLDYEQYF.